Below are 25 T cell receptor beta chains sequenced from a single sample in a study of blood T cell repertoires in COVID-19 (dated by TCRdb to 2020 to 2022). Preparation of the library involved the immunoSEQ multiplex PCR assay. Held by TCRdb, this immuneACCESS table contains in-frame sequences only and omits some clones. Under half of the omission traces to an unresolved V gene where checked; the cause of the rest is unknown. This sample holds approximately 170,000 clones; under 95% were observed only once. The ten largest clones take up roughly 4.5% of the sample. Input material: peripheral blood. Source of these receptors: a man aged 18 to 30 with COVID-19, enrolled during active disease.

The chain couples TRBV30 to TRBJ2-2, with 7 bases matching TRBD2. Germline CDR1 and CDR2: GTSNPN and SVGIG (reference sequence). The CDR3 consists of 16 residues. J gave up 7 bases and V 3 bases, and 14 bases lay outside the gene matches. In DNA, the CDR3 is TGTGCCTGGAGCGATTTTGCCGGGAGGACTGGCGGGGAGCTGTTTTTT. This sequence encodes CAWSDFAGRTGGELFF. The entire variable domain, with the rest obtained from reference TRBV30 and TRBJ2-2, is as follows: SQTIHQWPATLVQPVGSPLSLECTVEGTSNPNLYWYRQAAGRGLQLLFYSVGIGQISSEVPQNLSASRPQDRQFILSSKKLLLSDSGFYLCAWSDFAGRTGGELFFGEGSRLTVL.

J is TRBJ2-7 and V is TRBV27; a possible D gene is TRBD2 (5 bases). V was shortened by 0 bases and J by 2 bases, with 8 bases between the two germline ends. This CDR3 comprises 14 residues. In germline, CDR1 is MNHEY, CDR2 SMNVEV (reference sequence). The CDR3 DNA reads as TGTGCCAGCAGTTTATCCCTCGGGGCCTACGAGCAGTACTTC. Its protein is CASSLSLGAYEQYF.

This clone came up a few times. The CDR3 reads CSASRLANTGELFF. CDR3 bases: TGCAGTGCTAGTCGTCTAGCGAACACCGGGGAGCTGTTTTTT. The V gene is TRBV20-1, the J gene TRBJ2-2, with unresolved D. Trimming removed 3 bases from V and 0 bases from J, with 8 bases in between. The germline V gene has CDR1 DFQATT and CDR2 SNEGSKA (reference sequence). This CDR3 spans 14 amino acids.

Details on this clone: Other DNA sequences in the same sample also yield this CDR3. The chain employs TRBV7-3 and TRBJ2-1; maybe TRBD1 (6 bases). Per the germline V gene, CDR1 is SGHTA and CDR2 is FQGTGA. Trimming left V 5 bases short and J 10 bases short, with 15 bases between. The CDR3 has 13 residues. The DNA for the CDR3 is TGTGCCAGCAGCCTCTCAGGGGTCGGGGAGCAGTTCTTC. This codes for CASSLSGVGEQFF.

The chain joins TRBV16 to TRBJ1-5; D is ambiguous. The CDR3 extends over 15 amino acids. The germline CDR1 and CDR2 sequences are KGHSY and FQNENV. Trimming stripped 2 bases from V and 6 bases from J, with 14 bases between. The CDR3 DNA sequence: TGTGCCAGCAGCCAAATTATTGCTACAGTTCAGCCCCAGCATTTT. Translation: CASSQIIATVQPQHF.

Regarding this clone: An end of the junction does not agree with germline; a read error may underlie this. The chain is built from TRBV13 and TRBJ1-4; 10 bases map to TRBD1. The CDR3 spans 14 residues. Germline CDR1 reads PRHDT; CDR2 reads FYEKMQ (reference sequence). The CDR3 nucleotides read TGTGCCAGCAGCCAAGGGACAGGGGATGAAAAACTGCTTTTT. The encoded protein is CASSQGTGDEKLLF.

The V gene is TRBV28, the J gene TRBJ2-1; D unresolved. The germline V gene encodes CDR1 MDHEN and CDR2 SYDVKM. With 4 bases removed from V and 5 bases from J, the gap between germline ends came to 21 bases. The CDR3 runs 17 residues. The CDR3 DNA reads TGTGCCAGCAGTTCCCCTTATGACTTTTCACCACACAATGAGCAGTTCTTC. It encodes CASSSPYDFSPHNEQFF.

This clone has only one observation. The gene calls are TRBV18 and TRBJ1-1, with TRBD1 as a possible D gene (6 bases). This CDR3 region has 14 residues. The ends were cut back, 2 bases at V and 1 base at J, with 8 bases in the middle. In germline, CDR1 is KGHSH, CDR2 LQKENI. CDR3 amino acids: CASSPRQENTEAFF. Here the CDR3 DNA reads TGTGCCAGCTCACCAAGACAGGAGAACACTGAAGCTTTCTTT.

The chain joins TRBV19 to TRBJ1-5, with 11 bases that match TRBD1. Germline-derived CDR1 and CDR2 are LNHDA and SQIVND (reference sequence). The CDR3 loop spans 15 amino acids. The trim removed 5 bases at V and 7 bases at J, leaving 7 bases unmatched. Here the CDR3 DNA reads TGTGCCAGTAGTTCCCGGACAGGGGGCACACAGCCCCAGCATTTT. Translating gives CASSSRTGGTQPQHF.

This chain joins TRBV6-5 and TRBJ2-1, with D possibly being TRBD1 (7 bases). Germline CDR1 MNHEY, CDR2 SVGAGI. Trimming left V 8 bases short and J 9 bases short, with 23 bases between. The CDR3 extends over 15 amino acids. The CDR3: CASRTFQGGFVEQFF. The CDR3 region has the DNA TGTGCCAGCCGAACGTTCCAGGGGGGTTTTGTTGAGCAGTTCTTC.

The V and J genes are TRBV28 and TRBJ2-1, with 8 nucleotides matching TRBD2. After removal of 5 bases from V and 5 bases from J, the junction contained 5 bases not matched to a gene. Germline values: CDR1 MDHEN, CDR2 SYDVKM. The CDR3 covers 14 residues. The CDR3 DNA reads as TGTGCCAGCAGTCGCGGGGGGTTGAACAATGAGCAGTTCTTC. It specifies CASSRGGLNNEQFF.

This clone was seen only once. The genes are TRBV27 and TRBJ1-2; 11 bases agree with TRBD1. This CDR3 spans 16 amino acids. CDR1 is MNHEY, CDR2 SMNVEV, per germline (reference sequence). V dropped 3 bases and J dropped 2; count of bases not matched to a gene: 5. In DNA, the CDR3 is TGTGCCAGCAGTTTTCGGACAGGGGGCGCAAACTATGGCTACACCTTC. Translation gives CASSFRTGGANYGYTF.

The rearrangement uses TRBV7-9 and TRBJ2-3, with 7 bases matching TRBD2. CDR1 SEHNR and CDR2 FQNEAQ come from the germline V gene (reference sequence). The CDR3 spans 17 residues. V trimming: 2 bases; J trimming: 2 bases; junction bases outside the gene matches: 10. Written as DNA, the CDR3 is TGTGCCAGCAGCTTACCTAGGGCCGGGGGGACCACAGATACGCAGTATTTT. It encodes CASSLPRAGGTTDTQYF.

The chain couples TRBV3-1 (or the pseudogene TRBV3-2) to TRBJ1-1; tentatively, D is TRBD1 (5 bases). With 4 bases removed from V and 7 bases from J, the gap between germline ends came to 13 bases. CDR1 is LGHDT and CDR2 is YNNKEL in the germline V gene (reference sequence). CDR3 length equals 13 residues. The CDR3 DNA sequence: TGTGCCAGCAGCCGGGGCCGTGGGAATGAAGCTTTCTTT. This sequence encodes CASSRGRGNEAFF.

DNA for the CDR3: TGCAGCGCCCTATCCCCGGGCTACGAGCAGTACTTC. Translation gives CSALSPGYEQYF. This sequence joins TRBV29-1 and TRBJ2-7; unclear D gene. Trimming shortened V by 7 bases and J by 3 bases, and 13 bases separated the two germline ends. CDR3 length: 12 residues. CDR1 and CDR2 (germline): SQVTM, ANQGSEA.

The V and J genes are TRBV5-8 and TRBJ2-5; D may be TRBD2 (6 bases). CDR1 and CDR2 from the germline V gene are SGHTS and YDEGEE. V was cut by 4 bases and J by 6 bases, with 22 bases left in between. This CDR3 has 16 amino acids. The chain's CDR3 is CASSRVEGLSPKTQYF. CDR3 coding DNA: TGTGCCAGCAGCAGGGTGGAGGGGCTGTCTCCGAAGACCCAGTACTTC.

This chain connects TRBV28 to TRBJ2-7, with 7 bases that match TRBD2. The germline V gene encodes CDR1 MDHEN and CDR2 SYDVKM. The J segment lost 6 bases and the V segment lost 7 bases, leaving 15 bases of the junction unmatched. The CDR3 runs 15 residues. This CDR3 reads CASTLWGGRRSEQYF. CDR3 DNA sequence: TGTGCCAGCACCCTCTGGGGAGGGCGTCGAAGCGAGCAGTACTTC. The variable domain in full, completed from reference TRBV28 and TRBJ2-7, reads DVKVTQSSRYLVKRTGEKVFLECVQDMDHENMFWYRQDPGLGLRLIYFSYDVKMKEKGDIPEGYSVSREKKERFSLILESASTNQTSMYLCASTLWGGRRSEQYFGPGTRLTVT.

This sequence joins TRBV27 and TRBJ2-7; the D gene is possibly TRBD1 (6 bases). V was shortened by 3 bases and J by 0 bases, with 15 bases between the two germline ends. The germline CDR1 and CDR2 sequences are MNHEY and SMNVEV (reference sequence). The CDR3 covers 16 residues. CDR3 protein: CASSFIPTGHSYEQYF. CDR3 in DNA: TGTGCCAGCAGTTTCATACCGACGGGACACTCCTACGAGCAGTACTTC.

J is TRBJ1-5 and V is TRBV27, with TRBD1 matching 10 bases. The CDR3 consists of 13 residues. CDR1 is MNHEY, CDR2 SMNVEV, per germline (reference sequence). After removal of 6 bases from V and 6 bases from J, the junction contained 2 bases not matched to a gene. For the CDR3, the DNA is TGTGCCAGCAGCCGGACAGGGGGTCAGCCCCAGCATTTT. This encodes CASSRTGGQPQHF.

The chain couples TRBV4-1 to TRBJ1-3; TRBD1 matches at 8 bases. The CDR3 is made up of 15 amino acids. CDR1 and CDR2 (germline): MGHRA, YSYEKL. The J segment lost 1 base and the V segment lost 3 bases, leaving 2 bases of the junction unmatched. In DNA form, the CDR3 reads TGCGCCAGCAGCCATTGGACAGGGTCTGGAAACACCATATATTTT. It encodes CASSHWTGSGNTIYF.

The chain combines TRBV6-2 or TRBV6-3 with TRBJ2-5; maybe TRBD2 (5 bases). This CDR3 is built from 14 residues. V lost 0 bases and J lost 4, with 9 bases in between. CDR1 MNHEY and CDR2 SVGEGT come from the germline V gene. The DNA of the CDR3 is TGTGCCAGCAGTTACTCGGGTGGGAGAGAGACCCAGTACTTC. Protein sequence: CASSYSGGRETQYF.

The gene calls are TRBV28 and TRBJ2-1; 11 bases match TRBD2. CDR1 MDHEN and CDR2 SYDVKM come from the germline V gene. This CDR3 contains 16 residues. V dropped 7 bases and J dropped 4; count of bases not matched to a gene: 9. The DNA for the CDR3 is TGTGCCAGCAACCTAGCGGGAGGACTCTTGTACAATGAGCAGTTCTTC. Translating gives CASNLAGGLLYNEQFF. Drawing the rest from reference TRBV28 and TRBJ2-1, the complete variable domain is DVKVTQSSRYLVKRTGEKVFLECVQDMDHENMFWYRQDPGLGLRLIYFSYDVKMKEKGDIPEGYSVSREKKERFSLILESASTNQTSMYLCASNLAGGLLYNEQFFGPGTRLTVL.

The chain employs TRBV4-3 and TRBJ1-3, with 7 positions matching TRBD1. The ends lost 2 bases at V and 11 bases at J; junction bases unmatched: 15. CDR3 length: 16 residues. Germline CDR1 reads LGHNA; CDR2 reads YSLEER. The CDR3 spells CASSQNPGQALRAIYF. CDR3 sequence (DNA): TGCGCCAGCAGCCAAAACCCCGGACAGGCCCTCAGAGCCATATATTTT.

This chain connects TRBV13 to TRBJ2-1, with 8 bases aligning to TRBD2. The germline gives CDR1 PRHDT, CDR2 FYEKMQ (reference sequence). V was clipped by 1 base and J by 7 bases; unmatched bases: 6. This CDR3 is built from 15 residues. The CDR3 sequence is CASSLAGGPWNEQFF. CDR3 sequence (DNA): TGTGCCAGCAGCTTAGCGGGAGGGCCCTGGAATGAGCAGTTCTTC.

This clone was picked up a small number of times. The rearrangement links TRBV11-2 to TRBJ1-1; D gene ambiguous. The CDR3 length is 14 residues. Trimming took off 5 bases at V and 1 base at J, with 11 bases between the two ends. Germline CDR1 and CDR2: SGHAT and FQNNGV. The CDR3 nucleotides are TGTGCCAGCAGCCCCGGGTCAACGAACACTGAAGCTTTCTTT. Its translation is CASSPGSTNTEAFF. Together with reference TRBV11-2 and TRBJ1-1, the CDR3 gives the full variable domain: EAGVAQSPRYKIIEKRQSVAFWCNPISGHATLYWYQQILGQGPKLLIQFQNNGVVDDSQLPKDRFSAERLKGVDSTLKIQPAKLEDSAVYLCASSPGSTNTEAFFGQGTRLTVV.